The rows below give T cell receptor beta chains drawn from one sample of a study of shared clonotypes between healthy human individuals. Measured with immunoSEQ multiplex PCR; TCRdb has only the in-frame clones, and not every one. The table shows around 1.5 million clones, with under 99% occurring only once. The specimen was naive CD4+ T cells sorted from blood. These receptor sequences come from a man aged 25-45 years in good health. Each CDR3 is given with its conserved first and last residue. Each record gives: CDR3 protein, CDR3 DNA, V gene, clone size, D gene, J gene. The D gene is left open where the match is weak. Rows may omit the clone size; those that give it use once, few, many or a size class.

CDR3aa: CASSNRDSTVYEQYF
CDR3nt: TGTGCCAGCAGCAACCGGGACTCAACGGTATACGAGCAGTACTTC
v_gene: TRBV7-2
abundance: -
d_gene: -
j_gene: TRBJ2-7

CDR3aa: CASSLQAAKNIQYF
CDR3nt: TGTGCCAGCAGTTTACAGGCGGCCAAAAACATTCAGTACTTC
v_gene: TRBV2
abundance: -
d_gene: -
j_gene: TRBJ2-4

CDR3aa: CASSFVTGGVYEQYF
CDR3nt: TGCGCCAGCAGCTTTGTAACGGGAGGGGTCTACGAGCAGTACTTC
v_gene: TRBV5-1
abundance: once
d_gene: TRBD2
j_gene: TRBJ2-7

CDR3aa: CASSVSDRDGYGYTF
CDR3nt: TGCGCCAGCAGCGTGTCGGACAGGGATGGATATGGCTACACCTTC
v_gene: TRBV5-1
abundance: -
d_gene: TRBD1
j_gene: TRBJ1-2

CDR3aa: CASSYLAGVREQYF
CDR3nt: TGTGCCAGCAGTTACCTAGCGGGAGTTCGCGAGCAGTACTTC
v_gene: TRBV6-6
abundance: -
d_gene: TRBD2
j_gene: TRBJ2-7

CDR3aa: CASGQNYGYTF
CDR3nt: TGCGCCAGCGGACAGAACTATGGCTACACCTTC
v_gene: TRBV5-1
abundance: -
d_gene: -
j_gene: TRBJ1-2

CDR3aa: CASSQVGTEYGYTF
CDR3nt: TGTGCCAGCAGCCAAGTCGGGACAGAGTATGGCTACACCTTC
v_gene: TRBV14
abundance: -
d_gene: TRBD1
j_gene: TRBJ1-2

CDR3aa: CASSEVPDRVQYF
CDR3nt: TGTGCCAGCAGTGAAGTTCCCGACCGGGTTCAGTACTTC
v_gene: TRBV2
abundance: -
d_gene: -
j_gene: TRBJ2-4

CDR3aa: CASSEPLGRQGKLETQYF
CDR3nt: TGTGCCAGCAGTGAACCCTTAGGAAGACAGGGCAAGTTGGAGACCCAGTACTTC
v_gene: TRBV25-1
abundance: -
d_gene: TRBD1
j_gene: TRBJ2-5

CDR3aa: CASSLAGSDTQYF
CDR3nt: TGTGCCAGCAGCCTTGCTGGGTCAGATACGCAGTATTTT
v_gene: TRBV11-2
abundance: -
d_gene: -
j_gene: TRBJ2-3

CDR3aa: CASSFSSGSYNEQFF
CDR3nt: TGTGCCAGCAGCTTCTCCAGCGGCTCCTACAATGAGCAGTTCTTC
v_gene: TRBV7-9
abundance: once
d_gene: -
j_gene: TRBJ2-1

CDR3aa: CASSGTTAASGNTIYF
CDR3nt: TGTGCCAGCAGTGGTACTACAGCGGCCTCTGGAAACACCATATATTTT
v_gene: TRBV6-1
abundance: -
d_gene: -
j_gene: TRBJ1-3

CDR3aa: CASSPGGYEQFF
CDR3nt: TGTGCCAGCAGCCCAGGGGGTTATGAGCAGTTCTTC
v_gene: TRBV5-6
abundance: -
d_gene: TRBD1
j_gene: TRBJ2-1

CDR3aa: CASSLGLAGALDEQYF
CDR3nt: TGTGCCAGCAGCTTAGGGTTAGCGGGAGCTCTAGACGAGCAGTACTTC
v_gene: TRBV7-9
abundance: -
d_gene: TRBD2
j_gene: TRBJ2-7

CDR3aa: CASSRPWGYTIYF
CDR3nt: TGTGCCAGCAGCCGCCCTTGGGGGTACACCATATATTTT
v_gene: TRBV7-2
abundance: -
d_gene: -
j_gene: TRBJ1-3

CDR3aa: CASSPQTGGKNIQYF
CDR3nt: TGTGCCAGCAGTCCACAAACCGGCGGCAAAAACATTCAGTACTTC
v_gene: TRBV2
abundance: once
d_gene: -
j_gene: TRBJ2-4

CDR3aa: CASSVGLAGRYEQYF
CDR3nt: TGTGCCAGCAGCGTAGGGCTAGCGGGGCGCTACGAGCAGTACTTC
v_gene: TRBV9
abundance: -
d_gene: TRBD2
j_gene: TRBJ2-7

CDR3aa: CASTPGGDKNSYEQYF
CDR3nt: TGTGCCAGCACTCCTGGGGGGGACAAAAACTCCTACGAGCAGTACTTC
v_gene: TRBV28
abundance: -
d_gene: -
j_gene: TRBJ2-7

CDR3aa: CASSSYIGNQPQHF
CDR3nt: TGTGCCAGCAGCTCCTATATTGGCAATCAGCCCCAGCATTTT
v_gene: TRBV5-6
abundance: once
d_gene: -
j_gene: TRBJ1-5

CDR3aa: CASSPLGGAETQYF
CDR3nt: TGTGCCAGCAGCCCCCTAGGGGGTGCGGAGACCCAGTACTTC
v_gene: TRBV14
abundance: -
d_gene: -
j_gene: TRBJ2-5

CDR3aa: CASSIRGAIYEQYF
CDR3nt: TGTGCCAGTAGTATCCGGGGCGCGATCTACGAGCAGTACTTC
v_gene: TRBV19
abundance: -
d_gene: -
j_gene: TRBJ2-7

CDR3aa: CASGLVQGTGLGSGANVLTF
CDR3nt: TGTGCTAGTGGTTTGGTACAAGGGACAGGGCTCGGCTCTGGGGCCAACGTCCTGACTTTC
v_gene: TRBV12-5
abundance: -
d_gene: TRBD1
j_gene: TRBJ2-6

CDR3aa: CASSLRQSSYNEQFF
CDR3nt: TGCGCCAGCAGCTTGAGACAGAGCTCCTACAATGAGCAGTTCTTC
v_gene: TRBV5-1
abundance: -
d_gene: -
j_gene: TRBJ2-1

CDR3aa: CASSPTGTGNQPQHF
CDR3nt: TGTGCCAGCTCACCAACCGGGACAGGTAATCAGCCCCAGCATTTT
v_gene: TRBV18
abundance: -
d_gene: TRBD1
j_gene: TRBJ1-5

CDR3aa: CASSLEPSGEQYF
CDR3nt: TGCGCCAGCAGCTTGGAGCCTTCGGGGGAGCAGTACTTC
v_gene: TRBV5-1
abundance: -
d_gene: -
j_gene: TRBJ2-5

CDR3aa: CATSRIQGIGGNTEAFF
CDR3nt: TGTGCCACCAGCAGAATCCAGGGAATCGGGGGGAACACTGAAGCTTTCTTT
v_gene: TRBV15
abundance: -
d_gene: -
j_gene: TRBJ1-1

CDR3aa: CASSKTKLAEQRTDTQYF
CDR3nt: TGCGCCAGCAGCAAGACGAAACTAGCGGAACAACGCACAGATACGCAGTATTTT
v_gene: TRBV4-3
abundance: -
d_gene: TRBD2
j_gene: TRBJ2-3

CDR3aa: CASSTGTGNEKLFF
CDR3nt: TGTGCCAGCAGTACAGGGACAGGGAATGAAAAACTGTTTTTT
v_gene: TRBV6-6
abundance: once
d_gene: TRBD1
j_gene: TRBJ1-4

CDR3aa: CASSVEAGRSYEQYF
CDR3nt: TGTGCCAGCAGCGTAGAAGCAGGGCGCTCCTACGAGCAGTACTTC
v_gene: TRBV9
abundance: -
d_gene: -
j_gene: TRBJ2-7

CDR3aa: CASSLGTGPMNTEAFF
CDR3nt: TGCGCCAGCAGCTTAGGGACAGGACCCATGAACACTGAAGCTTTCTTT
v_gene: TRBV5-1
abundance: -
d_gene: TRBD1
j_gene: TRBJ1-1

CDR3aa: CASKPTGTNQPQHF
CDR3nt: TGTGCCAGCAAACCGACGGGGACAAATCAGCCCCAGCATTTT
v_gene: TRBV6-5
abundance: -
d_gene: -
j_gene: TRBJ1-5

CDR3aa: CANSPRPGVFGELFF
CDR3nt: TGTGCCAACTCACCCCGTCCAGGGGTATTCGGGGAGCTGTTTTTT
v_gene: TRBV7-8
abundance: once
d_gene: -
j_gene: TRBJ2-2

CDR3aa: CASSLRGPGANVLTF
CDR3nt: TGTGCCAGCAGCTTACGGGGGCCTGGGGCCAACGTCCTGACTTTC
v_gene: TRBV7-2
abundance: -
d_gene: -
j_gene: TRBJ2-6

CDR3aa: CASSLGPGGAYEQYF
CDR3nt: TGTGCCAGCAGCTTAGGACCGGGAGGGGCCTACGAGCAGTACTTC
v_gene: TRBV13
abundance: -
d_gene: TRBD2
j_gene: TRBJ2-7

CDR3aa: CASSQINTGELFF
CDR3nt: TGCGCCAGCAGCCAAATTAACACCGGGGAGCTGTTTTTT
v_gene: TRBV4-1
abundance: -
d_gene: -
j_gene: TRBJ2-2

CDR3aa: CASRAGAGGDQPQHF
CDR3nt: TGTGCCAGCAGAGCCGGAGCAGGGGGCGATCAGCCCCAGCATTTT
v_gene: TRBV6-1
abundance: -
d_gene: TRBD1
j_gene: TRBJ1-5

CDR3aa: CAFRQGETDTQYF
CDR3nt: TGTGCCTTCCGACAGGGCGAAACAGATACGCAGTATTTT
v_gene: TRBV10-3
abundance: -
d_gene: TRBD1
j_gene: TRBJ2-3

CDR3aa: CASLPGTEAFF
CDR3nt: TGTGCTAGTCTTCCCGGCACTGAAGCTTTCTTT
v_gene: TRBV30
abundance: -
d_gene: -
j_gene: TRBJ1-1

CDR3aa: CASGIGGPEAFF
CDR3nt: TGTGCCAGCGGCATCGGAGGGCCCGAAGCTTTCTTT
v_gene: TRBV28
abundance: -
d_gene: -
j_gene: TRBJ1-1

CDR3aa: CASSLGYWEGTDTQYF
CDR3nt: TGTGCCAGCAGTTTAGGTTATTGGGAGGGCACAGATACGCAGTATTTT
v_gene: TRBV27
abundance: -
d_gene: -
j_gene: TRBJ2-3

CDR3aa: CASSIGTGTLNTEAFF
CDR3nt: TGTGCCAGTAGTATAGGAACCGGGACATTGAACACTGAAGCTTTCTTT
v_gene: TRBV19
abundance: -
d_gene: -
j_gene: TRBJ1-1

CDR3aa: CASSRKGLSFEQYF
CDR3nt: TGTGCCAGTAGTAGGAAGGGACTATCATTCGAGCAGTACTTC
v_gene: TRBV19
abundance: -
d_gene: TRBD2
j_gene: TRBJ2-7

CDR3aa: CASSDSKCEGETGYEQYF
CDR3nt: TGTGCCAGCAGTGACTCGAAATGCGAAGGGGAAACGGGCTACGAGCAGTACTTC
v_gene: TRBV6-4
abundance: -
d_gene: -
j_gene: TRBJ2-7

CDR3aa: CASSESTGGVNQPQHF
CDR3nt: TGCGCCAGCAGTGAGTCGACAGGGGGCGTCAATCAGCCCCAGCATTTT
v_gene: TRBV10-2
abundance: -
d_gene: TRBD1
j_gene: TRBJ1-5

CDR3aa: CASSLATGRDTYEQYF
CDR3nt: TGTGCCAGCAGCTTGGCCACGGGCCGGGATACCTACGAGCAGTACTTC
v_gene: TRBV5-4
abundance: -
d_gene: -
j_gene: TRBJ2-7

CDR3aa: CASSRGTSGSYEQYF
CDR3nt: TGTGCCAGCAGCCGCGGGACTAGCGGGAGCTACGAGCAGTACTTC
v_gene: TRBV5-4
abundance: -
d_gene: TRBD2
j_gene: TRBJ2-7

CDR3aa: CASSLETLLNEQFF
CDR3nt: TGCGCCAGCAGCTTGGAGACGCTCTTGAATGAGCAGTTCTTC
v_gene: TRBV5-1
abundance: -
d_gene: -
j_gene: TRBJ2-1

CDR3aa: CASSPKLAGASEQYF
CDR3nt: TGTGCCAGTAGTCCCAAGCTAGCGGGAGCTTCCGAGCAGTACTTC
v_gene: TRBV19
abundance: -
d_gene: TRBD2
j_gene: TRBJ2-7

CDR3aa: CASSLSRISSYNEQFF
CDR3nt: TGTGCCAGCAGTTTATCCCGGATTAGCTCCTACAATGAGCAGTTCTTC
v_gene: TRBV27
abundance: -
d_gene: -
j_gene: TRBJ2-1

CDR3aa: CASSWDRGEQYF
CDR3nt: TGCGCCAGCAGTTGGGACAGGGGCGAGCAGTACTTC
v_gene: TRBV10-1
abundance: -
d_gene: TRBD1
j_gene: TRBJ2-7

CDR3aa: CASSEGETGPRYNEQFF
CDR3nt: TGTGCCAGCAGCGAAGGAGAGACGGGACCACGGTACAATGAGCAGTTCTTC
v_gene: TRBV11-2
abundance: -
d_gene: -
j_gene: TRBJ2-1